This TCR beta chain came from a study of blood T cell repertoires in COVID-19. Study in general: Sample material is recorded as cDNA or gDNA derived from T cells, B-cell-depleted T cells, or PBMCs.

Germline V lookup: CDR1 LGHNT, CDR2 FRNRAP. V dropped 2 bases and J dropped 5 bases, with 9 bases sitting between them. The CDR3 covers 13 residues. As processed by the authors: Reference gene primer amplification gave nucleated cell count estimates. TCRdb's table, derived via immunoSEQ multiplex PCR, lists solely in-frame clones and lacks some. That table is the source of V, J and clone size, and D and trimming were worked out from the DNA. This sample yields roughly 60,000 clones, of which roughly 88% are seen a single time; 3.5% belongs to the top ten. Source material: peripheral blood. This chain joins TRBV12-5 and TRBJ1-1, with TRBD1 as a possible D gene (5 bases). This TCR derives from a man over 45 with active COVID-19. The CDR3: CASGLQGLTEAFF. The CDR3 nucleotides read TGTGCTAGTGGTTTGCAGGGTCTGACTGAAGCTTTCTTT.